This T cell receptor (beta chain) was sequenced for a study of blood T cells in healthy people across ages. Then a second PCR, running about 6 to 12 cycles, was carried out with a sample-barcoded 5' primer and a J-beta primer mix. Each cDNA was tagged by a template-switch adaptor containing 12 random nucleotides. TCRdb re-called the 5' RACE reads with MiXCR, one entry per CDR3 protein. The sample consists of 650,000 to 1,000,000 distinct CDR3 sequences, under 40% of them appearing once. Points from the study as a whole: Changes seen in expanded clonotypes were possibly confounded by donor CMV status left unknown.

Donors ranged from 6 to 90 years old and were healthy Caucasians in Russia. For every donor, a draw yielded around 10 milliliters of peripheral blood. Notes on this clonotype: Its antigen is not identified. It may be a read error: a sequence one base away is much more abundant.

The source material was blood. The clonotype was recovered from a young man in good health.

The DNA of the CDR3 is TGTGCCATCAGTGAGGGGGACATGGGCCACAATGAGCAGTTCTTC. Its protein product is CAISEGDMGHNEQFF. The chain uses TRBV10-3 and TRBJ2-1; D perhaps matches TRBD1 (6 bases). V lost 2 bases and J lost 5, with 13 bases in between. The CDR3 extends over 15 amino acids. Germline CDR1 and CDR2: ENHRY and SYGVKD.